The 17 T cell receptor beta chains listed next were all sequenced from one sample in a study of glioma-infiltrating T cells. TCR alpha and beta CDR3 regions were amplified from RNA using iRepertoire nested multiplex PCR. One entry per CDR3 protein results from TCRdb running MiXCR on the multiplex PCR reads. The repertoire holds 150,000 to 200,000 distinct CDR3 sequences, with about 32% as singletons. The sequenced sample consisted of glioma tissue, nonneoplastic brain tissue, or PBMCs (not recorded which). The receptor source for this set is a human donor with low-grade glioma or glioblastoma, undergoing nonglioma brain surgery, or in good health (not recorded which).

This clonotype was recorded at least ten times. The chain couples TRBV7-2 to TRBJ1-6; TRBD1 agrees at 7 bases. The CDR3 runs to 17 residues. V trimming: 2 bases; J trimming: 7 bases; junction bases outside the gene matches: 11. CDR1 and CDR2 (germline): SGHTA, FQGNSA. CDR3 loop: CASSLSLVQGDNSPLHF. In nucleotides, the CDR3 is TGTGCCAGCAGCTTATCGTTAGTTCAGGGGGACAATTCACCCCTCCACTTT.

This clonotype occurred once. A read error may be the cause here, since a much bigger clone is one base away. The rearrangement joins TRBV7-2 to TRBJ1-1, with D tentatively TRBD1 (6 bases). The V gene's germline CDR1 is SGHTA and CDR2 FQGNSA. The CDR3 spans 13 residues. The V and J ends lost 6 bases and 4 bases respectively, with 12 bases between them. This CDR3 is CTSSLSGATEAFF. CDR3 sequence (DNA): TGTACCAGCAGTCTTTCGGGGGCCACTGAAGCTTTCTTT.

This clonotype was picked up many times. This rearrangement joins TRBV20-1 to TRBJ2-1, with D maybe TRBD1 (5 bases). Germline lookup yields CDR1 DFQATT and CDR2 SNEGSKA (reference sequence). The CDR3 runs 13 residues. Deletions cut 3 bases from V and 5 bases from J, with 11 bases between. The CDR3 DNA reads TGCAGTGCTAGCGGACACATCGACAATGAGCAGTTCTTC. Its protein is CSASGHIDNEQFF.

The chain is built from TRBV28 and TRBJ1-1; 10 nucleotides match TRBD1. J lost 9 bases, V lost 3 bases, and 7 bases had no gene match. Germline CDR1 MDHEN, CDR2 SYDVKM. The CDR3 contains 14 residues. CDR3 sequence: CASSLGDRGSKAFF. CDR3 bases: TGTGCCAGCAGTTTGGGGGACAGGGGCTCTAAAGCTTTCTTT.

On this clonotype itself: A read error is possible here, since a much larger clone lies one base away. The chain combines TRBV3-1 with TRBJ2-5; a possible D gene is TRBD2 (5 bases). The V gene's germline CDR1 is LGHDT and CDR2 YNNKEL (reference sequence). V shed 4 bases and J shed 10 bases, with 19 bases lying between them. The length of the CDR3 is 14 residues. CDR3 region: CASSLLLGPWIQYF. CDR3 nucleotide sequence: TGTGCCAGCAGCCTATTACTAGGCCCGTGGATCCAGTACTTC.

The V call is TRBV29-1, the J call TRBJ2-7; 9 bases match TRBD1. CDR1 and CDR2 from the germline V gene are SQVTM and ANQGSEA. This CDR3 comprises 15 residues. V dropped 0 bases and J dropped 4; count of bases not matched to a gene: 7. The CDR3 here is CSVEDLGQGKYEQYF. The CDR3 DNA reads TGCAGCGTTGAAGATCTTGGACAGGGGAAGTACGAGCAGTACTTC.

J is TRBJ2-6 and V is TRBV29-1, with D unresolved. The CDR3 runs 14 residues. CDR1 is SQVTM and CDR2 is ANQGSEA in the germline V gene. Trimming removed 5 bases from V and 0 bases from J, with 8 bases in between. CDR3 sequence (DNA): TGCAGCGTTTCGACGGACTCTGGGGCCAACGTCCTGACTTTC. Protein: CSVSTDSGANVLTF. Drawing the rest from reference TRBV29-1 and TRBJ2-6, the complete variable domain is SAVISQKPSRDICQRGTSLTIQCQVDSQVTMMFWYRQQPGQSLTLIATANQGSEATYESGFVIDKFPISRPNLTFSTLTVSNMSPEDSSIYLCSVSTDSGANVLTFGAGSRLTVL.

This clonotype was detected many times. The chain has TRBV6-1 and TRBJ1-5, with D tentatively TRBD1 (6 bases). The germline V and J ends were trimmed by 6 bases and 0 bases, with 18 bases remaining between them. Germline V gene lookup returns CDR1 MNHNS and CDR2 SASEGT. This CDR3 contains 17 residues. The CDR3 reads CASRSLTGGHSNQPQHF. CDR3 nucleotides: TGTGCCAGCAGGAGCCTCACGGGGGGACATAGCAATCAGCCCCAGCATTTT.

This clonotype was detected many times. J is TRBJ1-2 and V is TRBV3-1, with D hard to call. With 4 bases removed from V and 6 bases from J, the gap between germline ends came to 18 bases. Germline V CDR1 and CDR2: LGHDT, YNNKEL (reference sequence). CDR3 size: 15 residues. CDR3 region: CASSPTRTSRDGYTF. The DNA of the CDR3 is TGTGCCAGCAGCCCCACGAGGACCTCGCGAGATGGCTACACCTTC.

The sample holds many counts of this clonotype. V gene TRBV6-2 or TRBV6-3 combines with J gene TRBJ2-2; maybe TRBD1 (5 bases). The germline V gene has CDR1 MNHEY and CDR2 SVGEGT. Trimming stripped 2 bases from V and 3 bases from J, with 10 bases between. CDR3 size: 15 residues. The CDR3: CASSYGQGHTGELFF. The CDR3 coding sequence is TGTGCCAGCAGTTACGGCCAGGGCCACACCGGGGAGCTGTTTTTT.

This clonotype was seen at least ten times. CDR3 coding DNA: TGTGCCAGCAGTTCCCTAGCGGGAGGCTCCTACGAGCAGTACTTC. It yields the protein CASSSLAGGSYEQYF. The V and J genes are TRBV6-1 and TRBJ2-7; 11 bases align to TRBD2. V shed 5 bases, J shed 0 bases, and the junction held 3 bases outside the gene matches. This CDR3 spans 15 amino acids. CDR1 and CDR2 (germline): MNHNS, SASEGT.

This clonotype appeared many times. The chain carries TRBV7-2 and TRBJ2-5, with D perhaps TRBD1 (6 bases). The CDR3 has 15 amino acids. From germline, CDR1 is SGHTA and CDR2 FQGNSA. The germline V and J ends were trimmed by 4 bases and 5 bases, with 17 bases remaining between them. The DNA for the CDR3 is TGTGCCAGCAGCTCCCGGGGACAAACTGGGGAGACCCAGTACTTC. Its translation is CASSSRGQTGETQYF.

To note about this clonotype: A much larger clone differs from this one at a single base, so this may be a read error. The chain uses TRBV19 and TRBJ1-5, with D perhaps TRBD1 (6 bases). Between the trimmed V and J ends, which lost 4 bases and 6 bases, there was a span of 19 bases. From germline, CDR1 is LNHDA and CDR2 SQIVND (reference sequence). The CDR3 covers 16 residues. This CDR3 is CASSTMPGARSQPQHF. The DNA of the CDR3 is TGTGCCAGTAGTACCATGCCAGGGGCGAGGAGTCAGCCCCAGCATTTT.

This clonotype occurred once. Since a much larger clone is just one base distant, this may be a read error. The rearrangement joins TRBV19 to TRBJ2-5; TRBD2 matches 8 bases. The germline V gene has CDR1 LNHDA and CDR2 SQIVND (reference sequence). J was trimmed by 1 base and V by 3 bases; bases with no gene match: 4. The CDR3 consists of 15 residues. The chain's CDR3 is CASSIGTRSQETQYF. Written as DNA, the CDR3 is TGTGCCAGTAGTATCGGGACTAGAAGCCAAGAGACCCAGTACTTC.

Concerning this clonotype itself: This may arise from a read error, as a much more abundant clone is one base away. The rearrangement links TRBV19 to TRBJ1-2; 7 bases fit TRBD1. Germline trimming cut 6 bases from V and 1 base from J; bases unmatched to any gene: 5. Germline CDR1 and CDR2: LNHDA and SQIVND (reference sequence). This CDR3 is 14 amino acids long. CDR3 bases: TGTGCCAGTAGGAAGGGGGCGAATAACTATGGCTACACCTTC. It encodes CASRKGANNYGYTF. Looking up the rest from reference TRBV19 and TRBJ1-2 gives the full variable domain: DGGITQSPKYLFRKEGQNVTLSCEQNLNHDAMYWYRQDPGQGLRLIYYSQIVNDFQKGDIAEGYSVSREKKESFPLTVTSAQKNPTAFYLCASRKGANNYGYTFGSGTRLTVV.

This clonotype appeared many times. The chain has TRBV15 and TRBJ2-7; possibly TRBD1 for D (6 bases). V lost 0 bases to trimming and J lost 2 bases, with 14 bases between them. Germline assignment: CDR1 LNHNV and CDR2 YYDKDF (reference sequence). The CDR3 runs to 16 residues. The CDR3 loop reads CATSRDLARGTYEQYF. As DNA, the CDR3 is TGTGCCACCAGCAGAGATCTCGCCAGGGGCACCTACGAGCAGTACTTC.

This chain uses TRBV4-2 with TRBJ1-1; 9 nucleotides agree with TRBD1. CDR3 length: 16 amino acids. The trim removed 3 bases at V and 4 bases at J, leaving 9 bases unmatched. Germline V gene sequence: CDR1 LGHNA, CDR2 YNFKEQ. DNA of the CDR3: TGTGCCAGCAGCCATCAGCTGGGACAGGGTCTCACTGAAGCTTTCTTT. Translating it yields CASSHQLGQGLTEAFF.